A selection of T cell receptor beta chains follows, all from one sample in a study of T cell repertoires in cytomegalovirus infection. Their cognate antigens are unknown. TCRdb called the reads again in MiXCR, with one record for every CDR3 protein. The table shows around 100,000 distinct CDR3 sequences, with about a tenth occurring only once. Material for sequencing was PBMCs, sequenced either directly or after in vitro stimulation (not recorded which). These receptors all stem from a human donor in good health (CMV status not recorded). Some clones in this sample may be carry-over from other donors' samples. Both conserved end residues are part of each CDR3. D genes are given only for firm matches. The size field is filled for only some rows; it gives once, few, many or a size class.

j_gene | abundance | d_gene | v_gene | CDR3aa | CDR3nt
TRBJ2-2 | many | . | TRBV5-1 | CASSLLGRENGELFF | TGCGCCAGCAGCTTGCTGGGTCGGGAGAACGGGGAGCTGTTTTTT
TRBJ1-2 | . | . | TRBV19 | CASSDRLYGYTF | TGTGCCAGTAGTGACAGGTTATATGGCTACACCTTC
TRBJ1-5 | few | . | TRBV15 | CATSRDLPGYSNQPQHF | TGTGCCACCAGCAGAGATTTGCCGGGCTATAGCAATCAGCCCCAGCATTTT
TRBJ2-1 | few | TRBD2 | TRBV4-2 | CASSRASGENEQFF | TGTGCCAGCAGCCGGGCTAGCGGGGAGAATGAGCAGTTCTTC
TRBJ1-4 | . | . | TRBV6-1 | CASSPGAANEKLFF | TGTGCCAGCAGCCCGGGGGCGGCTAATGAAAAACTGTTTTTT
TRBJ2-3 | many | TRBD2 | TRBV10-3 | CATGLAGVGDTQYF | TGTGCCACGGGACTAGCGGGAGTAGGGGATACGCAGTATTTT
TRBJ2-5 | many | . | TRBV6-2/TRBV6-3 | CASSPWTLTGETQYF | TGTGCCAGCAGTCCATGGACACTAACGGGAGAGACCCAGTACTTC
TRBJ2-3 | many | . | TRBV7-2 | CASSLAGHRTDTQYF | TGTGCCAGCAGCTTAGCGGGACATAGAACAGATACGCAGTATTTT
TRBJ2-3 | many | . | TRBV12-3/TRBV12-4 | CASRRGLPPNTQYF | TGTGCCAGCAGGAGGGGACTCCCCCCGAATACGCAGTATTTT
TRBJ2-5 | many | . | TRBV7-2 | CASSLMGGAGETQYF | TGTGCCAGCAGCTTAATGGGGGGCGCTGGAGAGACCCAGTACTTC
TRBJ1-1 | few | . | TRBV6-5 | CASSEFSGATEAFF | TGTGCCAGCAGTGAATTTTCAGGGGCCACTGAAGCTTTCTTT
TRBJ2-2 | . | TRBD1 | TRBV11-2 | CASSLGQGNHGELFF | TGTGCCAGCAGCTTGGGACAGGGGAATCACGGGGAGCTGTTTTTT
TRBJ2-5 | few | . | TRBV5-5 | CASSSDYSFQETQYF | TGTGCCAGCAGTAGCGACTACTCTTTCCAAGAGACCCAGTACTTC
TRBJ2-2 | . | . | TRBV5-1 | CASSLSKGQPNTGELFF | TGCGCCAGCAGCTTGTCGAAGGGACAACCGAACACCGGGGAGCTGTTTTTT
TRBJ2-3 | many | TRBD2 | TRBV7-2 | CASSLVASGRVKNAQYF | TGTGCCAGCAGCTTAGTGGCTAGCGGGAGGGTCAAGAATGCGCAGTATTTT
TRBJ2-1 | . | TRBD2 | TRBV29-1 | CSVGLAGGNEQFF | TGCAGCGTTGGTCTAGCGGGAGGCAATGAGCAGTTCTTC
TRBJ1-4 | many | TRBD1 | TRBV7-9 | CASSHHRGLDEKLFF | TGTGCCAGCAGCCACCACAGGGGGCTAGATGAAAAACTGTTTTTT
TRBJ2-7 | many | . | TRBV11-2 | CASSFLRDPPLYEQYF | TGTGCCAGCAGCTTTCTCCGGGACCCCCCGTTATACGAGCAGTACTTC
TRBJ1-5 | many | TRBD1 | TRBV7-9 | CASSQSKLQGGGNQPQHF | TGTGCCAGCAGCCAATCGAAATTACAGGGGGGAGGCAATCAGCCCCAGCATTTT
TRBJ1-1 | many | . | TRBV7-8 | CASSWRPAREAFF | TGTGCCAGCAGCTGGCGACCGGCTAGGGAGGCTTTCTTT
TRBJ2-5 | . | . | TRBV12-3/TRBV12-4 | CASSLIFQETQYF | TGTGCCAGCAGTTTAATATTCCAAGAGACCCAGTACTTC
TRBJ2-5 | . | . | TRBV6-5 | CASTNYRDYPETQYF | TGTGCCAGCACGAACTACAGAGACTATCCAGAGACCCAGTACTTC
TRBJ2-5 | many | TRBD1 | TRBV11-2 | CASGVGQDKGETQYF | TGTGCCAGCGGCGTGGGACAGGACAAAGGGGAGACCCAGTACTTC
TRBJ2-3 | many | TRBD2 | TRBV7-2 | CASSSRLAGADLDTQYF | TGTGCCAGCAGCTCCCGACTAGCGGGAGCGGATCTAGATACGCAGTATTTT
TRBJ2-1 | many | TRBD2 | TRBV10-1 | CASSARLTSGRGYEQFF | TGCGCCAGCAGTGCCCGACTAACTAGCGGGAGAGGGTATGAGCAGTTCTTC
TRBJ1-3 | many | . | TRBV6-6 | CASSFYIRDAGRNTIYF | TGTGCCAGCAGTTTCTATATACGGGACGCCGGACGAAACACCATATATTTT